This T cell receptor beta chain was recovered during a study of persistence of HIV-infected CD4 T cells. This clone rates as medium-sized. Its antigen is unidentified. The immunoSEQ assay was version 4, run in survey mode. Clones were sequenced by immunoSEQ multiplex PCR, and TCRdb holds only the in-frame ones, with some missing. The top ten clones hold over 12% of a sample with approximately 40,000 clones, around 82% of them seen once. Overlapping HIV-1 Gag 15-mer peptides at approximately 0.96 ug per peptide per mL were used. Memory cells lacking CD40L and CD69 with high CD45RO were sorted. Donors were HIV-1-infected adults who began suppressive ART during chronic infection. Inclusion required CMV-positive serology and CD4+ counts above 400 cells/uL. The receptor's source is an adult man with HIV who was CMV-seropositive. The sample in question was CD4+ T cells sorted from PBMCs after roughly 18-hour stimulation, obtained from a patient who received antiretroviral therapy.

The CDR3 coding sequence is TGTGCCAGTAGAGGCGGGAATAATTCACCCCTCCACTTT. This codes for CASRGGNNSPLHF. The V gene is TRBV19, the J gene TRBJ1-6; no clear D gene. In germline, CDR1 is LNHDA, CDR2 SQIVND (reference sequence). This CDR3 is built from 13 residues. V shed 6 bases and J shed 5 bases, with 8 bases lying between them.